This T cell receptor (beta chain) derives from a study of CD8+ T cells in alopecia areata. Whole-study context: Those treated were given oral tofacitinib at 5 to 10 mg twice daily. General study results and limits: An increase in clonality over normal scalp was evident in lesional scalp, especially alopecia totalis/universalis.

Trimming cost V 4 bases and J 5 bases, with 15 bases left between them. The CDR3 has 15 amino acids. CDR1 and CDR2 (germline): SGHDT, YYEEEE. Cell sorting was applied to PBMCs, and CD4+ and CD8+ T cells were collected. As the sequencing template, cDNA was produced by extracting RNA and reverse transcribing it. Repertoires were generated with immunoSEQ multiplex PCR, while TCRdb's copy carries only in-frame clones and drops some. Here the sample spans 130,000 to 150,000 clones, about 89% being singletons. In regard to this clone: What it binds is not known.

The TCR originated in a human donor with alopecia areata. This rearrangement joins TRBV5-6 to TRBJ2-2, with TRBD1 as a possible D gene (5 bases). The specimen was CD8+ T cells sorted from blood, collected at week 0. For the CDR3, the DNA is TGTGCCAGCAGCACAGGACACGTTGGAACCGGGGAGCTGTTTTTT. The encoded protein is CASSTGHVGTGELFF. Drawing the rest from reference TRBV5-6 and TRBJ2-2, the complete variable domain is DAGVTQSPTHLIKTRGQQVTLRCSPKSGHDTVSWYQQALGQGPQFIFQYYEEEERQRGNFPDRFSGHQFPNYSSELNVNALLLGDSALYLCASSTGHVGTGELFFGEGSRLTVL.